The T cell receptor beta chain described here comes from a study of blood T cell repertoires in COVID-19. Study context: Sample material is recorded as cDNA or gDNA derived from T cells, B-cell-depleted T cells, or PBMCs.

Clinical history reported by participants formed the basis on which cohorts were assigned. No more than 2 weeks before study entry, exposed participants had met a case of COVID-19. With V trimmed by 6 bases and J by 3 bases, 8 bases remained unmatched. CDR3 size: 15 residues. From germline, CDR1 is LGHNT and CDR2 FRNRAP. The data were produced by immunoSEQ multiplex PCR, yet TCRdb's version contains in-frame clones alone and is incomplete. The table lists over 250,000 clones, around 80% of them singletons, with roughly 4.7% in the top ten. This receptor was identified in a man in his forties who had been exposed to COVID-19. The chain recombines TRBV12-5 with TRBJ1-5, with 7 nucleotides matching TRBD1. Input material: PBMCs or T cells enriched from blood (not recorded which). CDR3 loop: CASGPGQISNQPQHF. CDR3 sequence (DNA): TGTGCTAGTGGACCGGGACAGATTTCCAATCAGCCCCAGCATTTT.